This TCR beta chain was observed in a study of CD4+ T cells in melanoma. Study results and limitations: CD8+ T cell, macrophage and B cell function reportedly correlated with neoantigen-specific CD4+ T cells.

In regard to this clone: Its antigen is unidentified.

Profiling relied on immunoSEQ multiplex PCR, and the TCRdb table lists in-frame clones only, not all of them. The data contain fewer than 55,000 clones, roughly nine tenths of them singletons. CDR3 length: 16 amino acids. The germline gives CDR1 SGDLS, CDR2 YYNGEE. The V gene end was trimmed by 3 bases and the J gene end by 2 bases; junction bases not matched to a gene: 8. This chain links TRBV9 with TRBJ2-7; 10 nucleotides line up with TRBD2. The clonotype originates from a human donor with melanoma. Sequenced sample: peripheral blood. In nucleotides, the CDR3 is TGTGCCAGCAGCGCATCTAGCGGGGGACAACCCTACGAGCAGTACTTC. It encodes CASSASSGGQPYEQYF.